What follows are 20 T cell receptor beta chains derived from one specimen sequenced in a study of cytomegalovirus exposure and HLA in healthy donors. The study ran its PCR with 60 Vbeta and 13 Jbeta primers. Measured with immunoSEQ multiplex PCR; TCRdb has only the in-frame clones, and not every one. The top ten clones hold around 10% of a sample with fewer than 150,000 clones, around 68% of them seen once. The sequencing sample was made of PBMCs. These TCRs come from a woman aged 45-65 years in good health and CMV-seropositive.

The rearrangement uses TRBV10-2 and TRBJ1-2; 7 positions match TRBD1. Trimming removed 6 bases from V and 2 bases from J; junction bases left unmatched: 9. Germline V CDR1 and CDR2: WSHSY, SAAADI. The CDR3 is made up of 15 amino acids. The CDR3 coding sequence is TGCGCCAGCAGCCCCAGACAGGGAATGAACTATGGCTACACCTTC. This encodes CASSPRQGMNYGYTF.

The CDR3 protein is CASSPVFTNSPLHF. In DNA form, the CDR3 reads TGTGCCAGCAGCCCAGTCTTCACCAATTCACCCCTCCACTTT. The chain links TRBV11-1 to TRBJ1-6; D is uncertain. V was pared by 5 bases and J by 7 bases, with 12 bases between. The germline V gene encodes CDR1 SGHAT and CDR2 FQDESV (reference sequence). This CDR3 contains 14 residues.

There are a few counts of this clone. The chain uses TRBV19 and TRBJ1-5; unclear D gene. Germline assignment: CDR1 LNHDA and CDR2 SQIVND (reference sequence). The CDR3 sequence is 14 residues long. Trimming left V 3 bases short and J 3 bases short, with 9 bases between. The CDR3 bases are TGTGCCAGTAGTATCGAAAACAACAATCAGCCCCAGCATTTT. This encodes CASSIENNNQPQHF.

The chain joins TRBV18 to TRBJ2-7; 9 nucleotides agree with TRBD1. The CDR3 is made up of 16 amino acids. V gave up 2 bases and J gave up 5 bases; unmatched junction bases: 10. Germline CDR1 KGHSH, CDR2 LQKENI. This CDR3 is CASSPFNSGQGNEQYF. CDR3 nucleotide sequence: TGTGCCAGCTCACCATTTAACTCCGGACAGGGGAACGAGCAGTACTTC.

The V and J genes are TRBV5-1 and TRBJ2-7; TRBD1 matches at 10 bases. The germline V gene has CDR1 SGHRS and CDR2 YFSETQ. This CDR3 region has 14 residues. Germline trimming cut 7 bases from V and 1 base from J; bases unmatched to any gene: 5. The CDR3 is CASGGGQGSYEQYF. The CDR3, as DNA: TGCGCCAGCGGTGGGGGACAGGGGTCCTACGAGCAGTACTTC.

The rearrangement links TRBV18 to TRBJ1-2; 7 positions match TRBD1. Germline-derived CDR1 and CDR2 are KGHSH and LQKENI. The V and J ends lost 5 bases and 0 bases, in that order; junction bases with no gene match: 3. The CDR3 spans 14 residues. The chain's CDR3 is CASSVQGTNYGYTF. CDR3 nucleotide sequence: TGTGCCAGCTCAGTACAGGGGACTAACTATGGCTACACCTTC.

There are a few counts of this clone. The sample carries other DNA sequences with the same CDR3. CDR3 sequence (DNA): TGCGCCAGCAGTTCGACTAGCGGGGGCAAAAACATTCAGTACTTC. This gives the protein CASSSTSGGKNIQYF. The chain is built from TRBV5-1 and TRBJ2-4; 12 bases are a match to TRBD2. Trimming at V came to 5 bases and at J to 3 bases, leaving 3 bases not matched to a gene. Germline V CDR1 and CDR2: SGHRS, YFSETQ. This CDR3 contains 15 residues.

This rearrangement joins TRBV28 to TRBJ2-3; maybe TRBD1 (6 bases). The CDR3 covers 15 residues. Deletions cut 5 bases from V and 0 bases from J, with 12 bases between. Per the germline V gene, CDR1 is MDHEN and CDR2 is SYDVKM. The CDR3 reads CASSPPGTSTDTQYF. The DNA of the CDR3 is TGTGCCAGCAGTCCCCCCGGGACAAGCACAGATACGCAGTATTTT.

The chain has TRBV5-1 and TRBJ1-1; 7 bases agree with TRBD1. V was clipped by 1 base and J by 0 bases; unmatched bases: 6. This CDR3 contains 16 residues. Germline V gene lookup returns CDR1 SGHRS and CDR2 YFSETQ. This CDR3 is CASSLQTGQVNTEAFF. DNA for the CDR3: TGCGCCAGCAGCTTGCAGACAGGGCAGGTGAACACTGAAGCTTTCTTT.

The chain combines TRBV30 with TRBJ2-3; no clear D. This CDR3 has 11 amino acids. In germline, CDR1 is GTSNPN, CDR2 SVGIG (reference sequence). The V end lost 3 bases, the J end lost 3 bases, and 4 bases lay between the germline ends. The CDR3 protein is CAWSPTDTQYF. The CDR3 DNA is TGTGCCTGGAGCCCAACAGATACGCAGTATTTT.

The V gene is TRBV19, the J gene TRBJ2-1; maybe TRBD1 (6 bases). V was trimmed by 5 bases and J by 3 bases, leaving 23 bases between them. Germline assignment: CDR1 LNHDA and CDR2 SQIVND (reference sequence). The CDR3 loop spans 18 amino acids. CDR3 sequence: CASSARTTGTRNYNEQFF. CDR3 nucleotides: TGTGCCAGTAGTGCCCGAACCACCGGGACAAGAAACTACAATGAGCAGTTCTTC.

V usage is TRBV7-9 and J usage is TRBJ2-7; D unclear. Germline assignment: CDR1 SEHNR and CDR2 FQNEAQ (reference sequence). The CDR3 contains 12 residues. Trimming stripped 3 bases from V and 3 bases from J, with 6 bases between. The CDR3 loop reads CASSFSYYEQYF. CDR3 coding DNA: TGTGCCAGCAGCTTTTCCTACTACGAGCAGTACTTC.

The V and J genes are TRBV18 and TRBJ2-3, with 10 bases matching TRBD1. V lost 5 bases and J lost 3; bases outside the gene matches: 2. Germline CDR1 KGHSH, CDR2 LQKENI. This CDR3 contains 14 residues. The CDR3 spells CASSRDRGTDTQYF. CDR3 in DNA: TGTGCCAGCTCAAGGGACAGGGGAACAGATACGCAGTATTTT. Looking up the rest from reference TRBV18 and TRBJ2-3 gives the full variable domain: NAGVMQNPRHLVRRRGQEARLRCSPMKGHSHVYWYRQLPEEGLKFMVYLQKENIIDESGMPKERFSAEFPKEGPSILRIQQVVRGDSAAYFCASSRDRGTDTQYFGPGTRLTVL.

Only one count was recorded for this clone. The chain joins TRBV27 to TRBJ2-5, with D uncertain. The tail of the sequence fits TRBJ2-7 better, so the J call may be wrong. Looked up from germline, CDR1 is MNHEY and CDR2 is SMNVEV (reference sequence). The CDR3 is 13 residues long. DNA of the CDR3: TGTGCCACTTCGAATAGTAGGCGGTACGAGCAGTACTTC. It is translated as CATSNSRRYEQYF.

This rearrangement joins TRBV19 to TRBJ2-7, with D unclear. The CDR3 is 14 residues long. The germline CDR1 and CDR2 sequences are LNHDA and SQIVND (reference sequence). V gave up 1 base and J gave up 4 bases, with 11 bases separating them. The CDR3 nucleotides read TGTGCCAGTAGTATAGGAGTTGTGGAGTACGAGCAGTACTTC. This gives the protein CASSIGVVEYEQYF.

The chain employs TRBV4-3 and TRBJ2-2; the match to TRBD2 covers 9 bases. CDR1 LGHNA and CDR2 YSLEER come from the germline V gene. V trimming: 6 bases; J trimming: 8 bases; junction bases outside the gene matches: 16. The CDR3 length is 17 residues. CDR3 amino acids: CASSLRRLADTIGELFF. The CDR3 bases are TGCGCCAGCAGTTTACGAAGACTAGCGGATACAATAGGGGAGCTGTTTTTT.

The chain uses TRBV6-5 and TRBJ2-2; no firm D call. Germline values: CDR1 MNHEY, CDR2 SVGAGI. The V end lost 7 bases, the J end lost 7 bases, and 13 bases lay between the germline ends. The CDR3 contains 13 residues. DNA of the CDR3: TGTGCCAGCAAACGGCAGGCGAGCGGGGAGCTGTTTTTT. Translated: CASKRQASGELFF.

This clone was counted between two and nine times. This rearrangement joins TRBV7-9 to TRBJ1-5; 9 bases are a match to TRBD1. The J segment lost 6 bases and the V segment lost 1 base, leaving 10 bases of the junction unmatched. This CDR3 region has 17 residues. From germline, CDR1 is SEHNR and CDR2 FQNEAQ (reference sequence). The CDR3 coding sequence is TGTGCCAGCAGCTTAGGGGTCCCGACAGGGGGTCGTCAGCCCCAGCATTTT. Encoded protein: CASSLGVPTGGRQPQHF.

Only a few counts were recorded for this clone. The chain recombines TRBV28 with TRBJ2-3; 9 nucleotides match TRBD2. This CDR3 has 14 amino acids. The germline gives CDR1 MDHEN, CDR2 SYDVKM. The V segment lost 6 bases and the J segment 2 bases; nucleotides outside the gene matches: 3. The CDR3 bases are TGTGCCAGCAGGACTAGCGGAGACACAGATACGCAGTATTTT. The encoded protein is CASRTSGDTDTQYF.

The chain recombines TRBV30 with TRBJ2-5, with D possibly matching TRBD2 (5 bases). The ends were cut back, 3 bases at V and 5 bases at J, with 10 bases in the middle. This CDR3 spans 12 amino acids. The germline gives CDR1 GTSNPN, CDR2 SVGIG (reference sequence). The DNA of the CDR3 is TGTGCCTGGAGGACCGGCGGGGAGACCCAGTACTTC. This encodes CAWRTGGETQYF. The complete variable domain, with remaining parts taken from reference TRBV30 and TRBJ2-5, reads SQTIHQWPATLVQPVGSPLSLECTVEGTSNPNLYWYRQAAGRGLQLLFYSVGIGQISSEVPQNLSASRPQDRQFILSSKKLLLSDSGFYLCAWRTGGETQYFGPGTRLLVL.